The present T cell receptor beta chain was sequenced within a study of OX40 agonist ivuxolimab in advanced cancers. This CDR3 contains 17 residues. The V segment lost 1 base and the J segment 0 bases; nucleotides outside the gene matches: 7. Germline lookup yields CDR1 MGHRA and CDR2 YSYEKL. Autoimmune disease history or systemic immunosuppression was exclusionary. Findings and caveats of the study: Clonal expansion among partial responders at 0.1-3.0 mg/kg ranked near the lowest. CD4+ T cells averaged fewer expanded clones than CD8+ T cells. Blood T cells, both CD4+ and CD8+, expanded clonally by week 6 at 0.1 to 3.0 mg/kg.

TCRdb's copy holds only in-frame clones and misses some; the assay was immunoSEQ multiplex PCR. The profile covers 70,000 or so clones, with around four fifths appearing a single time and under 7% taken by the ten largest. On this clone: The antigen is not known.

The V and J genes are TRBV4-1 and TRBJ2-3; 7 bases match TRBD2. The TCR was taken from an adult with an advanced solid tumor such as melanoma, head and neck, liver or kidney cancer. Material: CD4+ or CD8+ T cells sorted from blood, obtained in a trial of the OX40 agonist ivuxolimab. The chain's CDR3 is CASSQVMVRESTDTQYF. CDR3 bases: TGCGCCAGCAGCCAAGTAATGGTGCGGGAGAGCACAGATACGCAGTATTTT.